These 14 T cell receptor beta chains were sequenced from one sample in a study of T cell responses to AZD1222 COVID-19 vaccine (dated by TCRdb to the early 2020s). Library method: the immunoSEQ multiplex PCR assay. The source is immuneACCESS, and TCRdb retained only in-frame sequences with V and J called. Part of the clones is not carried over; for the studies checked, unresolved V genes explain less than half of this, and the remainder is unexplained. In this sample the table shows about 150,000 clones, approximately 90% of which occur a single time. The leading ten clones occupy 1.5% of the sample. The time point label, as the study defines it: about 28 days (+/-7) after the second vaccine dose. Sequenced here: peripheral blood, sampled 28 days after the second AZD1222 dose. These receptors all stem from an adult who received the AZD1222 COVID-19 vaccine.

The chain has TRBV18 and TRBJ1-5, with 9 bases identical to TRBD1. Germline CDR1 is KGHSH and CDR2 is LQKENI. The CDR3 is 14 amino acids. V shed 6 bases, J shed 4 bases, and the junction held 4 bases outside the gene matches. In DNA form, the CDR3 reads TGTGCCAGCTCCCTGGGACAGGGTAATCAGCCCCAGCATTTT. Its translation: CASSLGQGNQPQHF.

This chain uses TRBV15 with TRBJ1-6; no firm D call. The CDR3 has 13 amino acids. Trimming removed 0 bases at V and 7 bases at J, with 4 bases between. Per germline, CDR1 LNHNV and CDR2 YYDKDF (reference sequence). In DNA form, the CDR3 reads TGTGCCACCAGCAGAGAGGGAAATTCACCCCTCCACTTT. This gives the protein CATSREGNSPLHF.

The table lists this clone with a few counts. This chain uses TRBV11-2 with TRBJ1-2, with D perhaps TRBD1 (6 bases). The CDR3 is 13 residues long. The germline V and J ends were trimmed by 10 bases and 5 bases, with 17 bases remaining between them. The germline V gene has CDR1 SGHAT and CDR2 FQNNGV. The CDR3 is CATRRPGQYGYTF. The CDR3 nucleotides are TGTGCCACTCGCCGACCCGGACAGTATGGCTACACCTTC.

The V and J genes are TRBV5-5 and TRBJ1-5, with a weak D call TRBD1 (5 bases). V dropped 3 bases and J dropped 7 bases, with 17 bases sitting between them. The V gene's germline CDR1 is SGHKS and CDR2 YYEKEE (reference sequence). This CDR3 spans 15 amino acids. This chain's CDR3 is CASSSHRGLVQPQHF. As DNA, the CDR3 is TGTGCCAGCAGCTCCCATAGGGGTCTCGTCCAGCCCCAGCATTTT.

The chain carries TRBV7-2 and TRBJ1-2, with D tentatively TRBD1 (5 bases). The germline gives CDR1 SGHTA, CDR2 FQGNSA. The CDR3 is 14 amino acids. V dropped 2 bases and J dropped 5 bases, with 12 bases sitting between them. CDR3 protein: CASSLRAQGYGYTF. The CDR3 DNA is TGTGCCAGCAGCTTACGGGCCCAGGGTTATGGCTACACCTTC. Combining the CDR3 with reference TRBV7-2 and TRBJ1-2 gives the whole variable domain GAGVSQSPSNKVTEKGKDVELRCDPISGHTALYWYRQSLGQGLEFLIYFQGNSAPDKSGLPSDRFSAERTGGSVSTLTIQRTQQEDSAVYLCASSLRAQGYGYTFGSGTRLTVV.

The chain recombines TRBV24-1 with TRBJ1-5, with a weak D call TRBD1 (6 bases). CDR1 is KGHDR and CDR2 is SFDVKD in the germline V gene. The V end lost 7 bases, the J end lost 0 bases, and 9 bases lay between the germline ends. This CDR3 is built from 14 residues. The chain's CDR3 is CATRDSHSNQPQHF. Here the CDR3 DNA reads TGTGCCACCAGGGACAGCCATAGCAATCAGCCCCAGCATTTT.

The chain employs TRBV6-5 and TRBJ1-1, with a weak D call TRBD1 (6 bases). This CDR3 has 13 residues. Trimming pared 6 bases from V and 5 bases from J, leaving 13 bases between. Per germline, CDR1 MNHEY and CDR2 SVGAGI. Written as DNA, the CDR3 is TGTGCCAGCAGCGAGACAGGCGCAACTGAAGCTTTCTTT. Protein sequence: CASSETGATEAFF.

V is TRBV7-2 and J is TRBJ2-7; TRBD2 is a possible D gene (5 bases). V lost 1 base, J lost 7 bases, and 11 bases lay in between. The CDR3 has 13 amino acids. Germline loops: CDR1 SGHTA, CDR2 FQGNSA. The chain's CDR3 is CASSLGISGEQYF. Here the CDR3 DNA reads TGTGCCAGCAGCTTAGGTATATCGGGGGAGCAGTACTTC.

The chain is built from TRBV28 and TRBJ1-5; D uncertain. This CDR3 spans 15 amino acids. Trimming took 7 bases from V and 3 from J, leaving 16 bases between them. Germline CDR1 is MDHEN and CDR2 is SYDVKM. The CDR3 here is CASTPSNGFNQPQHF. The CDR3 nucleotides read TGTGCCAGCACCCCCTCGAACGGATTCAATCAGCCCCAGCATTTT. The variable domain in full, with the rest retrieved from reference TRBV28 and TRBJ1-5, is DVKVTQSSRYLVKRTGEKVFLECVQDMDHENMFWYRQDPGLGLRLIYFSYDVKMKEKGDIPEGYSVSREKKERFSLILESASTNQTSMYLCASTPSNGFNQPQHFGDGTRLSIL.

This clone was recorded once. The CDR3 DNA sequence: TGTGCCACCAGTGATACTCCCAAAGAGACCCAGTACTTC. Its protein product is CATSDTPKETQYF. The chain carries TRBV24-1 and TRBJ2-5; unclear D gene. Germline lookup yields CDR1 KGHDR and CDR2 SFDVKD. V was trimmed by 3 bases and J by 3 bases, leaving 7 bases between them. CDR3 size: 13 residues.

This clone occurred a few times. J is TRBJ2-1 and V is TRBV9; 15 bases fit TRBD2. CDR3 length equals 17 residues. Trimming removed 0 bases from V and 3 bases from J; junction bases left unmatched: 1. Germline values: CDR1 SGDLS, CDR2 YYNGEE. CDR3 region: CASSVGTSGRGYNEQFF. CDR3 DNA: TGTGCCAGCAGCGTAGGGACTAGCGGGAGGGGCTACAATGAGCAGTTCTTC.

The chain is built from TRBV5-1 and TRBJ1-1, with D perhaps TRBD1 (6 bases). With 4 bases removed from V and 3 bases from J, the gap between germline ends came to 13 bases. CDR3 length equals 14 residues. Germline V lookup: CDR1 SGHRS, CDR2 YFSETQ. The CDR3 protein is CASSGGRGDTEAFF. In DNA, the CDR3 is TGCGCCAGCAGCGGGGGCCGCGGGGACACTGAAGCTTTCTTT.

This rearrangement joins TRBV28 to TRBJ2-5; a possible D gene is TRBD1 (6 bases). The ends were cut back, 5 bases at V and 2 bases at J, with 12 bases in the middle. The V gene's germline CDR1 is MDHEN and CDR2 SYDVKM. This CDR3 is 14 amino acids long. The CDR3 protein is CASSTLGGQETQYF. Here the CDR3 DNA reads TGTGCCAGCAGTACACTAGGGGGACAAGAGACCCAGTACTTC.

The chain joins TRBV5-1 to TRBJ1-2; no firm D call. CDR1 is SGHRS, CDR2 YFSETQ, per germline. This CDR3 is 13 amino acids long. V lost 0 bases, J lost 4 bases, and 7 bases lay in between. The CDR3 is CASSLALSYGYTF. For the CDR3, the DNA is TGCGCCAGCAGCTTGGCCTTATCCTATGGCTACACCTTC.